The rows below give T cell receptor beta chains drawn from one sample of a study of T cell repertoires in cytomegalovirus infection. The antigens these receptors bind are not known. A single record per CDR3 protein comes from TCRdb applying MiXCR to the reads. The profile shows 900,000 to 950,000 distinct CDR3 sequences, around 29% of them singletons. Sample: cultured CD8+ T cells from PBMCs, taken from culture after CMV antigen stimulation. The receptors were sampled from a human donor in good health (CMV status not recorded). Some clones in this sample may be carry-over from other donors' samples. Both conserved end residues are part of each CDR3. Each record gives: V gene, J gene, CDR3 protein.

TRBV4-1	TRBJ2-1	CASSQDWDILNEQFF
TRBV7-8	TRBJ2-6	CASSLDGGISGANVLTF
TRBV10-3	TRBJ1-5	CAISAPGRDQPQHF
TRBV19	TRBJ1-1	CASSIDWRDRGGTEAFF
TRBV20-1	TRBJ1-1	CSARHQVLYTEAFF
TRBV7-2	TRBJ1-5	CASNSPGHQRGQPQHF
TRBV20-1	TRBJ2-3	CSARDLGAQDTQYF
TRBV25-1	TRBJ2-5	CASSSPGQKETQYF
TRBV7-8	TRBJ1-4	CASSSDRMFRYGEKLFF
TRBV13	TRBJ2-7	CASSARTASSYEQYF
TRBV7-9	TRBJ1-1	CASSLTFYTGQGGNTEAFF
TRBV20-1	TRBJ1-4	CSARDLRGKFEKLFF
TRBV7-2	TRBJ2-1	CASSLVAVDEQFF
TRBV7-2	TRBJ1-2	CASSLGGLGQGRGYTF
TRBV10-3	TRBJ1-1	CAISVAGGEMTEAFF
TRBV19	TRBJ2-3	CASSMALRDTQYF
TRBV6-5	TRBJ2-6	CASSYAGQGSGANVLTF
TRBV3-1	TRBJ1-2	CASSPRDRGRNGYTF
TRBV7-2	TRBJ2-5	CASREIEETQYF
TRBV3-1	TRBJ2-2	CASSWVAGHTGELFF
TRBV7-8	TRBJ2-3	CATGRKRGTDTQYF
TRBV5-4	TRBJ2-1	CACNGVNEQFF
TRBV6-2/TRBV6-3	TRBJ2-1	CASSYTPLGRFF
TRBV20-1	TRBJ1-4	CSAREGARGEKLFF
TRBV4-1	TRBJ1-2	CASSLSGGNRGYTF
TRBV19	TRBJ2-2	CASSLGVPGELFF
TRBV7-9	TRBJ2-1	CASSLGGGQLNEQFF
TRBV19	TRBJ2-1	CASSITGSTYNEQFF
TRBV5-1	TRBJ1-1	CASSLVGHREAFF
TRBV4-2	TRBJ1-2	CASSPGSGSYGYTF
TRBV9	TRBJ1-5	CASSVAGRGHQPQHF
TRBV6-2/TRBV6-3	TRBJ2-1	CASSYSAGTSGGPVPPYNEQFF
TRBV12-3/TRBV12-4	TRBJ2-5	CASRPPGEETQYF
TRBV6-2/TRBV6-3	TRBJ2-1	CASSQTGTGSYNEQFF
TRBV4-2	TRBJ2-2	CASSLKPGPMNTGELFF
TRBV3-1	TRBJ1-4	CASSQVGGGSSEKLFF
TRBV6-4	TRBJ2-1	CASSAQGGPYNEQFF